The next 25 T cell receptor beta chains were all read from a single sample in a study of blood T cells in healthy people across ages. Then a second PCR, running roughly 7 to 11 cycles, was carried out with a sample-barcoded 5' primer and a J-beta primer mix. TCRdb processed the 5' RACE reads anew with MiXCR; each CDR3 protein has one entry. Counted here are 700,000 or so distinct CDR3 sequences, approximately 21% occurring once; the ten biggest clones make up under 25%. What was sequenced was blood. The receptor set was obtained from a man in his 70s in good health.

This clonotype came up a few times. The chain is built from TRBV6-4 and TRBJ1-1, with unresolved D. Germline-derived CDR1 and CDR2 are MRHNA and SNTAGT. With 7 bases removed from V and 1 base from J, the gap between germline ends came to 28 bases. The CDR3 is made up of 19 amino acids. CDR3 nucleotide sequence: TGTGCCAGCACCCGTCCGTCAGGTTCCCGAAAGGCAGCGAACACTGAAGCTTTCTTT. This encodes CASTRPSGSRKAANTEAFF.

The chain combines TRBV4-3 with TRBJ2-2; D might be TRBD1 or TRBD2, each matching 5 bases. Germline V gene lookup returns CDR1 LGHNA and CDR2 YSLEER. Trimming removed 6 bases from V and 11 bases from J, with 22 bases in between. The CDR3 length is 15 residues. The CDR3 protein is CASSRTPNGERELFF. The CDR3 region has the DNA TGCGCCAGCAGTCGGACACCGAACGGGGAACGTGAGCTGTTTTTT.

A few counts support this clonotype. The chain links TRBV4-2 to TRBJ2-3, with D uncertain. V was pared by 0 bases and J by 6 bases, with 10 bases between. The CDR3 spans 14 residues. CDR1 LGHNA and CDR2 YNFKEQ come from the germline V gene. The CDR3 here is CASSQDQAADTQYF. CDR3 in DNA: TGTGCCAGCAGCCAAGATCAAGCTGCGGATACGCAGTATTTT.

The table lists this clonotype with many counts. This sequence joins TRBV7-9 and TRBJ2-7, with D perhaps matching TRBD1 (5 bases). The CDR3 length is 12 residues. In germline, CDR1 is SEHNR, CDR2 FQNEAQ (reference sequence). V gave up 4 bases and J gave up 3 bases, with 7 bases separating them. CDR3 DNA: TGTGCCAGCAGCTCTCAGGGCTACGAGCAGTACGTC. Translation gives CASSSQGYEQYV.

This clonotype came up a few times. The V gene is TRBV28, the J gene TRBJ2-3; D assignment may be TRBD1 or TRBD2 (5 bases each). This CDR3 spans 14 amino acids. With 1 base removed from V and 5 bases from J, the gap between germline ends came to 10 bases. Germline V lookup: CDR1 MDHEN, CDR2 SYDVKM. The DNA for the CDR3 is TGTGCCAGCAGTTTATTCAGGGACGAAGATACGCAGTATTTT. Its protein product is CASSLFRDEDTQYF.

This clonotype showed up just a few times. V is TRBV6-5 and J is TRBJ2-5; D is ambiguous. The tail of the sequence fits TRBJ2-7 better, so the J call may be wrong. Germline V gene data show CDR1 as MNHEY and CDR2 as SVGAGI. CDR3 size: 13 residues. The CDR3 loop reads CASRPRANYEQYF. The CDR3 DNA reads as TGTGCCAGCAGACCCCGGGCAAATTACGAGCAGTACTTC.

This clonotype was seen only a few times. The chain combines TRBV6-1 with TRBJ2-7, with unresolved D. This CDR3 has 12 residues. The germline V gene encodes CDR1 MNHNS and CDR2 SASEGT. Trimming took 4 bases from V and 6 from J, leaving 10 bases between them. Here the CDR3 reads CASSAPTLEQYF. The DNA for the CDR3 is TGTGCCAGCAGTGCTCCGACACTCGAGCAGTACTTC.

This chain joins TRBV5-1 and TRBJ2-2; 9 bases map to TRBD1. V shed 4 bases and J 2 bases; nucleotides not matched to a gene: 6. Germline V gives CDR1 SGHRS, CDR2 YFSETQ. The CDR3 contains 16 residues. This chain's CDR3 is CASSPGQGFNTGELFF. The CDR3 region has the DNA TGCGCCAGCAGCCCGGGACAGGGCTTTAACACCGGGGAGCTGTTTTTT.

The V call is TRBV28, the J call TRBJ2-5, with 10 bases that match TRBD1. The DNA end is a closer match to TRBJ2-1, so the J assignment may be wrong. The CDR3 is made up of 14 amino acids. CDR1 is MDHEN and CDR2 is SYDVKM in the germline V gene. The CDR3 loop reads CASRVDRGRQEQFF. Here the CDR3 DNA reads TGTGCCAGCAGAGTTGACAGGGGGCGTCAGGAGCAGTTCTTC.

This clonotype was seen more than once but under ten times. The V gene is TRBV19, the J gene TRBJ1-5; 9 bases agree with TRBD1. CDR3 length equals 17 residues. The germline V gene encodes CDR1 LNHDA and CDR2 SQIVND (reference sequence). The ends lost 3 bases at V and 3 bases at J; junction bases unmatched: 9. CDR3 region: CASSMIFGQGLNQPQHF. The DNA of the CDR3 is TGTGCCAGTAGTATGATTTTCGGACAGGGGCTCAATCAGCCCCAGCATTTT.

This clonotype was picked up a small number of times. The gene calls are TRBV12-3 or TRBV12-4 and TRBJ2-5, with 8 bases lining up with TRBD2. The CDR3 has 14 residues. With 5 bases clipped from V and 1 base from J, the junction kept 3 bases outside the gene matches. In DNA, the CDR3 is TGTGCCAGCAGTCCACTAGCGGTCCAAGAGACCCAGTACTTC. This codes for CASSPLAVQETQYF.

This clonotype was counted only a few times. This rearrangement joins TRBV5-6 to TRBJ2-3; 8 bases align to TRBD1. The CDR3 length is 16 residues. CDR1 SGHDT and CDR2 YYEEEE come from the germline V gene. V trimming: 3 bases; J trimming: 2 bases; junction bases outside the gene matches: 8. The CDR3 DNA follows: TGTGCCAGCAGCTGGTGGACAGGGTACTACACAGATACGCAGTATTTT. Protein: CASSWWTGYYTDTQYF. Full variable domain (outside the CDR3, taken from reference TRBV5-6 and TRBJ2-3): DAGVTQSPTHLIKTRGQQVTLRCSPKSGHDTVSWYQQALGQGPQFIFQYYEEEERQRGNFPDRFSGHQFPNYSSELNVNALLLGDSALYLCASSWWTGYYTDTQYFGPGTRLTVL.

This chain connects TRBV7-8 to TRBJ2-3, with D possibly matching TRBD1 (5 bases). Germline V CDR1 and CDR2: SGHVS, FQNEAQ. Trimming shortened V by 7 bases and J by 5 bases, and 13 bases separated the two germline ends. The length of the CDR3 is 13 residues. CDR3 sequence (DNA): TGTGCCAGCACCCTTGGGGCCCTAGATACGCAGTATTTT. Translated: CASTLGALDTQYF.

The chain carries TRBV5-6 and TRBJ1-1; the match to TRBD1 covers 8 bases. CDR1 and CDR2 from the germline V gene are SGHDT and YYEEEE. The CDR3 consists of 16 residues. The V gene end was trimmed by 6 bases and the J gene end by 3 bases; junction bases not matched to a gene: 13. This chain's CDR3 is CASTRRDRPGDTEAFF. DNA for the CDR3: TGTGCCAGCACCAGGAGGGACAGGCCGGGGGACACTGAAGCTTTCTTT.

The chain couples TRBV20-1 to TRBJ2-5; no clear D gene. Germline CDR1 DFQATT, CDR2 SNEGSKA (reference sequence). Trimming took 3 bases from V and 5 from J, leaving 7 bases between them. This CDR3 is built from 11 residues. The CDR3 protein is CSARVVETQYF. DNA for the CDR3: TGCAGTGCTAGGGTTGTGGAGACCCAGTACTTC.

This clonotype turned up a few times. The chain links TRBV5-1 to TRBJ2-3; D uncertain. Trimming stripped 7 bases from V and 1 base from J, with 10 bases between. The CDR3 is made up of 13 amino acids. Per germline, CDR1 SGHRS and CDR2 YFSETQ. The CDR3 bases are TGCGCCAGCCACTCAGAGGGCACAGATACGCAGTATTTT. Encoded protein: CASHSEGTDTQYF.

This clonotype was observed a handful of times. The V and J genes are TRBV3-1 and TRBJ1-5, with 7 bases matching TRBD1. Losses at the gene ends were 5 bases for V and 3 bases for J; bases not matched to a gene: 7. This CDR3 is built from 15 residues. Germline V gene data show CDR1 as LGHDT and CDR2 as YNNKEL (reference sequence). This CDR3 is CASSRGDSFNQPQHF. The CDR3 bases are TGTGCCAGCAGCAGAGGGGACAGCTTCAATCAGCCCCAGCATTTT.

The chain links TRBV14 to TRBJ2-5; a possible D gene is TRBD2 (6 bases). V gave up 1 base and J gave up 2 bases, with 14 bases separating them. The CDR3 loop spans 16 amino acids. Germline loops: CDR1 SGHDN, CDR2 FVKESK. This CDR3 reads CASSQVGLARQETQYF. The CDR3 DNA follows: TGTGCCAGCAGCCAAGTCGGGCTAGCGAGGCAAGAGACCCAGTACTTC.

This clonotype was counted only a few times. The genes are TRBV29-1 and TRBJ2-1; the match to TRBD2 covers 8 bases. V shed 2 bases and J 5 bases; nucleotides not matched to a gene: 5. CDR1 and CDR2 from the germline V gene are SQVTM and ANQGSEA. CDR3 length: 14 residues. Written as DNA, the CDR3 is TGCAGCGTTGAATGGGGACTAGGCGACAATGAGCAGTTCTTC. This translates into CSVEWGLGDNEQFF.

This clonotype was counted ten times or more. The chain employs TRBV29-1 and TRBJ2-1; 12 positions match TRBD2. The V gene's germline CDR1 is SQVTM and CDR2 ANQGSEA. The CDR3 loop spans 13 amino acids. Trimming cost V 2 bases and J 9 bases; bases outside gene matches: 2. The CDR3 nucleotides are TGCAGCGTTGAACTAGCGGGAGGGACTGAGCAGTTCTTC. Residues: CSVELAGGTEQFF.

Regarding this clonotype: This may stem from a read error, because a much larger clone lies one nucleotide away. The chain has TRBV29-1 and TRBJ2-1; a possible D gene is TRBD2 (5 bases). V shed 5 bases and J shed 8 bases, with 16 bases lying between them. The germline V gene has CDR1 SQVTM and CDR2 ANQGSEA. The CDR3 runs to 13 residues. CDR3 amino acids: CSVSFGVFDEQFF. CDR3 in DNA: TGCAGCGTTAGTTTCGGGGTTTTCGATGAGCAGTTCTTC.

The chain joins TRBV6-4 to TRBJ1-4, with a possible D match to TRBD1 (6 bases). Trimming pared 10 bases from V and 7 bases from J, leaving 19 bases between. The CDR3 is 14 residues long. The germline gives CDR1 MRHNA, CDR2 SNTAGT. The CDR3 region is CATPHRASSEKLFF. CDR3 coding DNA: TGTGCCACCCCTCACAGGGCCTCCAGTGAAAAACTGTTTTTT.

This chain connects TRBV20-1 to TRBJ1-4; no clear D gene. This CDR3 is built from 13 residues. V was clipped by 6 bases and J by 3 bases, with 11 bases between them. From germline, CDR1 is DFQATT and CDR2 SNEGSKA (reference sequence). The CDR3 region is CSAAAGANEKLFF. The CDR3 nucleotides are TGCAGTGCCGCGGCGGGAGCTAATGAAAAACTGTTTTTT.

This clonotype has just a few counts. For the CDR3, the DNA is TGCGCCAGCAGGCTCGGGGACGGCCCCTATGGCTACACCTTC. Amino acids: CASRLGDGPYGYTF. The rearrangement links TRBV5-1 to TRBJ1-2; D is possibly TRBD1 (5 bases). Trimming pared 5 bases from V and 4 bases from J, leaving 15 bases between. Per germline, CDR1 SGHRS and CDR2 YFSETQ. This CDR3 region has 14 residues.

This chain connects TRBV6-1 to TRBJ2-7; TRBD1 matches at 9 bases. V trimming: 5 bases; J trimming: 4 bases; junction bases outside the gene matches: 9. This CDR3 is built from 15 residues. CDR1 MNHNS and CDR2 SASEGT come from the germline V gene. CDR3 coding DNA: TGTGCCAGCAGTCCAATGACAGGGGGTACTTACGAGCAGTACTTC. It specifies CASSPMTGGTYEQYF.